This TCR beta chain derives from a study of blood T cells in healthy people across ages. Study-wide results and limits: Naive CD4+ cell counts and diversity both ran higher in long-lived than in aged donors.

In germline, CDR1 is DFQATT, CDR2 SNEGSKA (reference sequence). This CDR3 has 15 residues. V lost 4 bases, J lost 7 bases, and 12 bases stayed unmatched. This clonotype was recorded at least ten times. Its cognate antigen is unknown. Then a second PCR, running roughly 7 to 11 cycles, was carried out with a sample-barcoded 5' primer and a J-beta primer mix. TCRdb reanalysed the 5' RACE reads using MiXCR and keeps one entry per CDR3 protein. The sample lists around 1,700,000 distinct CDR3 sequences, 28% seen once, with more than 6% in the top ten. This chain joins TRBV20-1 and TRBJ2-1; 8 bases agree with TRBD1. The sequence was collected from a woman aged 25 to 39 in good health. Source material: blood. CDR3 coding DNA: TGCAGTGCTACCTACCGGGACAGGAGTAGGAATGAGCAGTTCTTC. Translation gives CSATYRDRSRNEQFF.